These 22 T cell receptor beta chains share one sample of origin, sequenced in a study of T cells in Graves' hyperthyroidism and ophthalmopathy. The investigators amplified TCR beta CDR3 regions from RNA transcripts. RT-PCR in the first round (using the HTBI primer set) targeted the TCR CDR3. TCRdb re-derived calls from the multiplex PCR reads in MiXCR, one entry per CDR3 protein. The profile shows hundreds of thousands of distinct CDR3 sequences, approximately 16% of them singletons. The sequencing sample was made of blood. Source of these receptors: a middle-aged woman with Graves' ophthalmopathy.

The V call is TRBV6-6, the J call TRBJ1-6; D remains ambiguous. The germline V gene has CDR1 MNHNY and CDR2 SVGAGI (reference sequence). V lost 2 bases and J lost 6, with 8 bases in between. CDR3 length: 14 amino acids. CDR3 sequence: CASSYQDGNSPLHF. The CDR3 coding sequence is TGTGCCAGCAGTTACCAAGATGGTAATTCACCCCTCCACTTT.

Points on this clonotype: This sequence may be a read error, since a much larger clone differs from it by one base. V is TRBV28 and J is TRBJ2-1; 14 nucleotides line up with TRBD2. This CDR3 spans 16 amino acids. With 5 bases clipped from V and 5 bases from J, the junction kept 5 bases outside the gene matches. Germline V gene sequence: CDR1 MDHEN, CDR2 SYDVKM. The CDR3 loop reads CASSRTSGRTNNEQFF. CDR3 bases: TGTGCCAGCAGTCGGACTAGCGGGAGGACCAACAATGAGCAGTTCTTC.

This clonotype was seen ten or more times. The rearrangement uses TRBV13 and TRBJ2-3; 8 bases match TRBD1. Per germline, CDR1 PRHDT and CDR2 FYEKMQ (reference sequence). Losses at the gene ends were 0 bases for V and 2 bases for J; bases not matched to a gene: 13. The CDR3 loop spans 19 amino acids. The CDR3 DNA reads TGTGCCAGCAGCTTAGGTTTAGCCCCCGGGACAGGAAACACAGATACGCAGTATTTT. This translates into CASSLGLAPGTGNTDTQYF.

J is TRBJ2-5 and V is TRBV4-1; maybe TRBD1 (5 bases). V lost 1 base and J 7 bases, leaving 10 bases between the germline ends. The CDR3 has 13 residues. CDR1 is MGHRA, CDR2 YSYEKL, per germline. CDR3 sequence: CASSQGLQATQYF. The CDR3 coding sequence is TGCGCCAGCAGCCAAGGGTTACAGGCGACCCAGTACTTC.

This rearrangement joins TRBV28 to TRBJ1-5; no definite D call. With 5 bases removed from V and 11 bases from J, the gap between germline ends came to 10 bases. There are 11 residues in the CDR3. Germline assignment: CDR1 MDHEN and CDR2 SYDVKM. CDR3 DNA sequence: TGTGCCAGCAGTGCGGGAGGGACCCAGCATTTT. This codes for CASSAGGTQHF.

This clonotype has more than one count but fewer than ten. This chain links TRBV30 with TRBJ2-1; D uncertain. The CDR3 has 11 residues. V lost 1 base and J lost 9, with 7 bases in between. Germline CDR1 GTSNPN, CDR2 SVGIG (reference sequence). The CDR3 reads CAWSGEGEQFF. In DNA, the CDR3 is TGTGCCTGGAGTGGAGAAGGTGAGCAGTTCTTC.

There are a few counts of this clonotype. The chain has TRBV10-3 and TRBJ2-2; D is unresolved. V was clipped by 7 bases and J by 0 bases, with 12 bases between them. CDR1 and CDR2 from the germline V gene are ENHRY and SYGVKD. This CDR3 comprises 15 residues. The CDR3 DNA follows: TGTGCCATCAAGAACGACGGTACGAACACCGGGGAGCTGTTTTTT. Residues: CAIKNDGTNTGELFF.

In its sample, this clonotype was seen many times. The V and J genes are TRBV5-1 and TRBJ2-3; TRBD2 matches at 7 bases. Trimming took 2 bases from V and 5 from J; bases not matched to a gene: 5. The CDR3 consists of 14 residues. Germline V gene sequence: CDR1 SGHRS, CDR2 YFSETQ. CDR3 residues: CASSFLAEQDTQYF. The CDR3 nucleotides are TGCGCCAGCAGCTTTCTAGCGGAGCAAGATACGCAGTATTTT.

The chain recombines TRBV6-2 or TRBV6-3 with TRBJ1-1; the D is unclear. The CDR3 consists of 13 residues. Trimming shortened V by 2 bases and J by 1 base, and 5 bases separated the two germline ends. The germline V gene encodes CDR1 MNHEY and CDR2 SVGEGT. This CDR3 is CASSYGSNTEAFF. CDR3 sequence (DNA): TGTGCCAGCAGTTACGGATCGAACACTGAAGCTTTCTTT.

This clonotype was detected many times. V usage is TRBV19 and J usage is TRBJ1-1; 7 positions match TRBD1. The CDR3 spans 14 residues. Looked up from germline, CDR1 is LNHDA and CDR2 is SQIVND (reference sequence). V gave up 3 bases and J gave up 0 bases; unmatched junction bases: 1. The CDR3 loop reads CASSIGQVNTEAFF. The CDR3 nucleotides read TGTGCCAGTAGTATCGGACAGGTGAACACTGAAGCTTTCTTT.

This rearrangement joins TRBV6-1 to TRBJ2-4; tentatively, D is TRBD1 (6 bases). The CDR3 is 16 amino acids. V was shortened by 3 bases and J by 5 bases, with 17 bases between the two germline ends. Germline CDR1 is MNHNS and CDR2 is SASEGT. This CDR3 reads CASSDWNEWTENIQYF. For the CDR3, the DNA is TGTGCCAGCAGTGATTGGAATGAATGGACAGAAAACATTCAGTACTTC.

Concerning this clonotype: This could be a read error, since a much larger clone is one nucleotide away. The rearrangement uses TRBV5-1 and TRBJ2-1, with D perhaps matching TRBD1 (5 bases). This CDR3 region has 13 residues. Germline CDR1 reads SGHRS; CDR2 reads YFSETQ. The DNA for the CDR3 is TGTGCCAGCAGCTTAAGACAGAACAATGAGCAGTTCTTC. It specifies CASSLRQNNEQFF.

V is TRBV6-4 and J is TRBJ2-3; 10 bases are shared with TRBD2. This CDR3 has 14 residues. The trim removed 7 bases at V and 5 bases at J, leaving 6 bases unmatched. Germline V lookup: CDR1 MRHNA, CDR2 SNTAGT. The CDR3 is CASTSGGARDTQYF. CDR3 nucleotides: TGTGCCAGCACAAGCGGGGGGGCGAGAGATACGCAGTATTTT.

The V and J genes are TRBV5-8 and TRBJ1-1, with no clear D. Germline CDR1 SGHTS, CDR2 YDEGEE. The CDR3 covers 15 residues. Trimming removed 0 bases from V and 0 bases from J, with 9 bases in between. This CDR3 reads CASSLVPGLNTEAFF. CDR3 nucleotides: TGTGCCAGCAGCTTGGTCCCGGGTTTGAACACTGAAGCTTTCTTT.

The chain links TRBV5-6 to TRBJ1-6; D possibly corresponds to TRBD1 (5 bases). V lost 2 bases, J lost 10 bases, and 22 bases lay in between. The CDR3 length is 17 residues. Germline V gene lookup returns CDR1 SGHDT and CDR2 YYEEEE. CDR3 sequence reads: CASSFGGLGIIQSPLHF. CDR3 sequence (DNA): TGTGCCAGCAGCTTCGGGGGACTAGGAATTATTCAGTCACCCCTCCACTTT.

This clonotype has a count of ten or more. One end of the junction is discordant with germline, which a read error may explain. This chain connects TRBV28 to TRBJ2-7; 7 bases align to TRBD2. Germline V CDR1 and CDR2: MDHEN, SYDVKM. CDR3 length: 13 residues. Here the CDR3 reads CASSLGGDYEQYF. DNA for the CDR3: TGCGCCAGCAGCTTGGGGGGGGACTACGAGCAGTACTTC. Complete variable domain (other parts from reference TRBV28 and TRBJ2-7): DVKVTQSSRYLVKRTGEKVFLECVQDMDHENMFWYRQDPGLGLRLIYFSYDVKMKEKGDIPEGYSVSREKKERFSLILESASTNQTSMYLCASSLGGDYEQYFGPGTRLTVT.

The V call is TRBV10-3, the J call TRBJ2-1, with no clear D. The CDR3 sequence is 14 residues long. Trimming shortened V by 4 bases and J by 0 bases, and 7 bases separated the two germline ends. Germline V gene lookup returns CDR1 ENHRY and CDR2 SYGVKD. Here the CDR3 reads CAISVQSSYNEQFF. CDR3 DNA: TGTGCCATCAGTGTACAGAGCTCCTACAATGAGCAGTTCTTC.

J is TRBJ2-5 and V is TRBV28; maybe TRBD2 (6 bases). The CDR3 totals 14 residues. Germline V lookup: CDR1 MDHEN, CDR2 SYDVKM. V lost 3 bases and J lost 5, with 13 bases in between. CDR3 amino acids: CASSFRRDRETQYF. In nucleotides, the CDR3 is TGTGCCAGCAGTTTCCGGCGGGACCGGGAGACCCAGTACTTC.

Only a few counts were recorded for this clonotype. The rearrangement uses TRBV27 and TRBJ2-1; D gene uncertain. Per the germline V gene, CDR1 is MNHEY and CDR2 is SMNVEV (reference sequence). Trimming took 3 bases from V and 0 from J, leaving 6 bases between them. The CDR3 totals 14 residues. The CDR3 coding sequence is TGTGCCAGCAGTTTTGGGTTCTCCTACAATGAGCAGTTCTTC. Its protein product is CASSFGFSYNEQFF.

This clonotype showed up just a few times. The V gene is TRBV4-1, the J gene TRBJ1-5, with D possibly matching TRBD1 (6 bases). Germline values: CDR1 MGHRA, CDR2 YSYEKL. Trimming took 4 bases from V and 0 from J, leaving 10 bases between them. This CDR3 has 15 amino acids. In DNA, the CDR3 is TGCGCCAGCAGCCGTGGACAGCTTAGCAATCAGCCCCAGCATTTT. Protein: CASSRGQLSNQPQHF.

This clonotype was counted at least ten times. The chain couples TRBV28 to TRBJ2-1; TRBD1 agrees at 8 bases. V gave up 5 bases and J gave up 5 bases; unmatched junction bases: 14. The CDR3 totals 17 residues. Germline-derived CDR1 and CDR2 are MDHEN and SYDVKM. The DNA of the CDR3 is TGTGCCAGCAGTCTGTTCCAAACAGGGGGTGTTAACAATGAGCAGTTCTTC. Translating gives CASSLFQTGGVNNEQFF.

A note on this clonotype: Given a much more abundant clone one base away, this may be a read error. The J gene is TRBJ2-5, the V gene TRBV18; 8 nucleotides line up with TRBD2. Germline CDR1 reads KGHSH; CDR2 reads LQKENI. J lost 5 bases, V lost 7 bases, and 3 bases had no gene match. The CDR3 runs 12 residues. In DNA, the CDR3 is TGTGCCAGCTTGCAGCGGGGGGAGACCCAGTACTTC. This sequence encodes CASLQRGETQYF.